These 14 T cell receptor beta chains were all obtained from the same sample, sequenced in a study of blood T cell repertoires in COVID-19. TCRdb's copy holds only in-frame clones and misses some; the assay was immunoSEQ multiplex PCR. The sample holds roughly 110,000 clones; roughly 84% are singletons and the top ten take around 3.3%. The sequencing sample was made of peripheral blood. Receptors were obtained from a man in his forties with acute or convalescent COVID-19.

The chain carries TRBV14 and TRBJ2-2; tentatively, D is TRBD2 (6 bases). Germline-derived CDR1 and CDR2 are SGHDN and FVKESK. Deletions cut 0 bases from V and 3 bases from J, with 14 bases between. The CDR3 length is 17 residues. CDR3 amino acids: CASSQDLGGSDTGELFF. As DNA, the CDR3 is TGTGCCAGCAGCCAAGATCTGGGGGGTTCGGACACCGGGGAGCTGTTTTTT. The entire variable domain, with the rest obtained from reference TRBV14 and TRBJ2-2, is as follows: EAGVTQFPSHSVIEKGQTVTLRCDPISGHDNLYWYRRVMGKEIKFLLHFVKESKQDESGMPNNRFLAERTGGTYSTLKVQPAELEDSGVYFCASSQDLGGSDTGELFFGEGSRLTVL.

The chain carries TRBV19 and TRBJ1-1; 7 nucleotides line up with TRBD1. V was clipped by 4 bases and J by 1 base; unmatched bases: 12. Germline-derived CDR1 and CDR2 are LNHDA and SQIVND (reference sequence). This CDR3 is built from 17 residues. The CDR3: CASSTITTGPANTEAFF. The DNA for the CDR3 is TGTGCCAGTAGTACAATCACGACAGGGCCGGCGAACACTGAAGCTTTCTTT.

V gene TRBV24-1 combines with J gene TRBJ1-1, with 8 positions matching TRBD1. The CDR3 loop spans 13 amino acids. V lost 4 bases and J lost 5; bases outside the gene matches: 2. Germline assignment: CDR1 KGHDR and CDR2 SFDVKD. CDR3 residues: CATSEHRGTEAFF. The CDR3 nucleotides read TGTGCCACCAGTGAACACAGGGGGACTGAAGCTTTCTTT.

V gene TRBV7-3 combines with J gene TRBJ2-2; D perhaps matches TRBD2 (7 bases). In germline, CDR1 is SGHTA, CDR2 FQGTGA. Trimming shortened V by 5 bases and J by 4 bases, and 17 bases separated the two germline ends. The CDR3 loop spans 16 amino acids. The CDR3 protein is CASSPSGAGATGELFF. The CDR3 DNA is TGTGCCAGCAGCCCCTCGGGGGCGGGGGCCACCGGGGAGCTGTTTTTT. Variable domain in full (rest from reference TRBV7-3 and TRBJ2-2): GAGVSQTPSNKVTEKGKYVELRCDPISGHTALYWYRQSLGQGPEFLIYFQGTGAADDSGLPNDRFFAVRPEGSVSTLKIQRTERGDSAVYLCASSPSGAGATGELFFGEGSRLTVL.

The chain combines TRBV27 with TRBJ2-7; D possibly corresponds to TRBD2 (5 bases). CDR3 length: 14 residues. The germline CDR1 and CDR2 sequences are MNHEY and SMNVEV (reference sequence). Trimming took 3 bases from V and 7 from J, leaving 16 bases between them. As DNA, the CDR3 is TGTGCCAGCAGTTTCGACTACTCCGCTTTGGAGCAGTACTTC. Residues: CASSFDYSALEQYF.

This rearrangement joins TRBV19 to TRBJ1-2, with D perhaps matching TRBD1 (6 bases). The germline V gene has CDR1 LNHDA and CDR2 SQIVND (reference sequence). The CDR3 totals 12 residues. The V and J ends lost 7 bases and 5 bases respectively, with 11 bases between them. This CDR3 reads CASTLDSYGYTF. As DNA, the CDR3 is TGTGCCAGTACCCTGGACAGTTATGGCTACACCTTC.

The J gene is TRBJ2-3, the V gene TRBV5-4, with D perhaps TRBD2 (6 bases). Germline CDR1 reads SGHNT; CDR2 reads YYREEE (reference sequence). The V end lost 0 bases, the J end lost 3 bases, and 14 bases lay between the germline ends. The CDR3 loop spans 16 amino acids. CDR3 sequence (DNA): TGTGCCAGCAGCTTGGAGTTAGCGGCCGGGACAGATACGCAGTATTTT. Protein sequence: CASSLELAAGTDTQYF.

This rearrangement joins TRBV29-1 to TRBJ2-3, with D possibly TRBD2 on 6 matching bases. V lost 0 bases and J 2 bases, leaving 15 bases between the germline ends. Germline CDR1 SQVTM, CDR2 ANQGSEA. This CDR3 spans 16 amino acids. Here the CDR3 reads CSVEDTRTTTTDTQYF. In DNA form, the CDR3 reads TGCAGCGTTGAAGATACGAGGACTACAACCACAGATACGCAGTATTTT.

This sequence joins TRBV21-1 and TRBJ1-5. TRBV21-1 corresponds to a pseudogene. CDR3 length equals 18 residues. CDR3 nucleotide sequence: TGTGCCAGCAGCAAAGAGTGGGTAGTACGGGGAGCGAATCAGCCCCAGCATTTT. Its protein product is CASSKEWVVRGANQPQHF.

The chain has TRBV5-6 and TRBJ2-1, with 7 positions matching TRBD1. Germline loops: CDR1 SGHDT, CDR2 YYEEEE. V lost 4 bases and J lost 6; bases outside the gene matches: 16. This CDR3 has 17 amino acids. CDR3 sequence (DNA): TGTGCCAGCAGCCGACGCTTACAGGGGCCCTCCATCAATGAGCAGTTCTTC. It specifies CASSRRLQGPSINEQFF.

The chain couples TRBV30 to TRBJ2-7; maybe TRBD1 (5 bases). CDR3 length: 13 amino acids. Trimming pared 0 bases from V and 1 base from J, leaving 7 bases between. Germline assignment: CDR1 GTSNPN and CDR2 SVGIG (reference sequence). As DNA, the CDR3 is TGTGCCTGGAGTGTAGGACATTCCTACGAGCAGTACTTC. Its translation: CAWSVGHSYEQYF.

The V and J genes are TRBV6-5 and TRBJ2-7; D perhaps matches TRBD2 (5 bases). V gave up 11 bases and J gave up 7 bases, with 21 bases separating them. The CDR3 consists of 13 residues. Germline lookup yields CDR1 MNHEY and CDR2 SVGAGI. CDR3 region: CAAQEGGPGEQYF. CDR3 nucleotides: TGTGCCGCACAAGAGGGCGGGCCGGGTGAGCAGTACTTC.

DNA of the CDR3: TGTGCCAGCAGCCAAGCGGTTGGGGACTTCAAAAACATTCAGTACTTC. This encodes CASSQAVGDFKNIQYF. The chain recombines TRBV4-2 with TRBJ2-4; possibly TRBD2 for D (6 bases). CDR3 length: 16 residues. Germline V gene sequence: CDR1 LGHNA, CDR2 YNFKEQ. The V end was cut by 1 base, the J end by 3 bases, with 13 bases between.

This chain joins TRBV4-3 and TRBJ2-7, with 9 bases lining up with TRBD1. The CDR3 totals 14 residues. V gave up 4 bases and J gave up 3 bases; unmatched junction bases: 4. Germline V gene lookup returns CDR1 LGHNA and CDR2 YSLEER. The CDR3 is CASSRGQGSYEQYF. CDR3 sequence (DNA): TGCGCCAGCAGCCGAGGACAGGGGAGCTACGAGCAGTACTTC.